The clone carrying this T cell receptor beta chain was found a few times. Its target is not known. The CDR3 contains 14 residues. V lost 5 bases and J lost 6; bases outside the gene matches: 5. Germline assignment: CDR1 SGHTA and CDR2 FQGNSA. The entry originates in a study of identical twins. Study conclusions and caveats: Part of the zero-insertion signal could reflect confounding by invariant MAIT and iNKT cells. The more abundant beta clonotypes in cord blood had fewer insertions, and memory repertoires did not show this.

A single record per CDR3 protein comes from TCRdb applying MiXCR to the 5' RACE reads. The sample has 200,000 to 250,000 distinct CDR3 sequences; about 7.5% are singletons. The sample also formed part of further work on yellow fever vaccine responses in identical twins.

The origin of this receptor is a woman younger than 30 in good health. V and J are TRBV7-2 and TRBJ2-3; TRBD1 agrees at 10 bases. The sample consisted of memory (CD45RO+) T cells sorted from blood. CDR3 loop: CASSARQGADTQYF. The CDR3 coding sequence is TGTGCCAGCAGCGCTAGACAGGGGGCGGATACGCAGTATTTT.